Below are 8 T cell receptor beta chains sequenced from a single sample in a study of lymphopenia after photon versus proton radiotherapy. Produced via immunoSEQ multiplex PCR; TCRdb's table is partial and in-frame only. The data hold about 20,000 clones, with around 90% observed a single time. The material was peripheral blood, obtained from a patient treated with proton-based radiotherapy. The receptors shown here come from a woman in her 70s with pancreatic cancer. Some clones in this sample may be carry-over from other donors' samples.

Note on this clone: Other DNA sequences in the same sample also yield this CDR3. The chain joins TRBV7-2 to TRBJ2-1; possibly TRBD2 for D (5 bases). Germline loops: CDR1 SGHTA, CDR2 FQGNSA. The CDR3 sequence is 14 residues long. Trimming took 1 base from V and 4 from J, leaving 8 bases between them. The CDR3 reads CASSLGTSYNEQFF. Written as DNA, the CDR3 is TGTGCCAGCAGCTTAGGGACTTCTTACAATGAGCAGTTCTTC.

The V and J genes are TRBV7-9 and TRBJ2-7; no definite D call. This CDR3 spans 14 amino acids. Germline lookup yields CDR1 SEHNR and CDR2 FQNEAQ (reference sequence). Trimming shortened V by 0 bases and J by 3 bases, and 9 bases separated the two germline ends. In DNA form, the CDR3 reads TGTGCCAGCAGCTTAGCAGGAATGGGCTACGAGCAGTACTTC. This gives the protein CASSLAGMGYEQYF.

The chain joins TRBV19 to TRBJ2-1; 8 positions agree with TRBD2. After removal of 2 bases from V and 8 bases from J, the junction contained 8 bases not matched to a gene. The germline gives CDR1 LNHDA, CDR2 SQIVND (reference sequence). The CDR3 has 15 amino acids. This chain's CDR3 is CASSIQREPRYEQFF. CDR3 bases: TGTGCCAGTAGTATACAGCGGGAGCCCCGGTATGAGCAGTTCTTC.

CDR3 region: CASSLSRTEQFF. In DNA, the CDR3 is TGCGCCAGCAGCCTCAGCCGGACTGAGCAGTTCTTC. This rearrangement joins TRBV10-1 to TRBJ2-1; D not certain. This CDR3 has 12 residues. Trimming removed 6 bases from V and 9 bases from J, with 12 bases in between. Germline V gene lookup returns CDR1 WNHNN and CDR2 SYGVQD (reference sequence).

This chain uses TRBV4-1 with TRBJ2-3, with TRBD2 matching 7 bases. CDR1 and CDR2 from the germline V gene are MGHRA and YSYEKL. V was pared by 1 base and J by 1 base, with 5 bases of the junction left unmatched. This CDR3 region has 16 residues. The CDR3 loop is CASSQVGLAGTDTQYF. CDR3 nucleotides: TGCGCCAGCAGCCAAGTGGGGCTAGCGGGCACAGATACGCAGTATTTT.

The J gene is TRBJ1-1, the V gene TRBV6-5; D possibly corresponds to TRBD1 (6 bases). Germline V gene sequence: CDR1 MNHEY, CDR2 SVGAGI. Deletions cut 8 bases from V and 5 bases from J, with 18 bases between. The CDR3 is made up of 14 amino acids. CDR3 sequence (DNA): TGTGCCAGCGAAGGGGGGAGGGCGGGAACTGAAGCTTTCTTT. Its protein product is CASEGGRAGTEAFF.

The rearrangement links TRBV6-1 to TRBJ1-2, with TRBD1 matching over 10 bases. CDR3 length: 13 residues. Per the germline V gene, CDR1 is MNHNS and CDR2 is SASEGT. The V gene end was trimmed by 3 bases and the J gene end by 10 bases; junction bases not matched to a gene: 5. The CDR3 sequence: CASSDRDRGVYTF. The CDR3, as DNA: TGTGCCAGCAGTGACCGGGACAGGGGTGTCTACACCTTC.

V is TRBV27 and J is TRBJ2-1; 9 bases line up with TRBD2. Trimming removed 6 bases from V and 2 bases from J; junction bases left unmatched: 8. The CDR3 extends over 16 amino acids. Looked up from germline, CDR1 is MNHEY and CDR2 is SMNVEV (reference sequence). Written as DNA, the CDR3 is TGTGCCAGCAGAGAACCGGGACTAGCAACCTACAATGAGCAGTTCTTC. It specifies CASREPGLATYNEQFF.